The clone carrying this T cell receptor (beta chain) has more than one count but fewer than ten. Its antigen is unknown. This record comes from a study of T-cell reconstitution after alpha-beta-depleted transplantation in children. General study results and limits: At around two months after transplant, the alpha-beta T cells were reportedly derived from several hundred expanded clones that came from non-depleted graft cells. Certain patients had high TCRbeta diversity at day 60, and it came from recipient T cells and thymic progenitors that survived.

The V segment lost 4 bases and the J segment 6 bases; nucleotides outside the gene matches: 5. This CDR3 has 15 amino acids. Germline values: CDR1 MGHRA, CDR2 YSYEKL. Unique molecular identifiers were incorporated during preparation of the TCRbeta library. TCRdb re-called the PCR reads with MiXCR, one entry per CDR3 protein. The top ten clones hold roughly 30% of a sample with about 980,000 distinct CDR3 sequences, about 31% of them seen once. Specimen: PBMCs, mostly from graft donor cells, collected 360 days after TCRalphabeta/CD19-depleted stem cell transplant. The origin of this receptor is a boy less than two years old who had a stem cell transplant for SCID, so the T cells may come from the graft donor. The gene calls are TRBV4-1 and TRBJ1-4; 10 bases fit TRBD1. CDR3 nucleotide sequence: TGCGCCAGCAGCCGAACCGGGACAGGGGATGAAAAACTGTTTTTT. This codes for CASSRTGTGDEKLFF.